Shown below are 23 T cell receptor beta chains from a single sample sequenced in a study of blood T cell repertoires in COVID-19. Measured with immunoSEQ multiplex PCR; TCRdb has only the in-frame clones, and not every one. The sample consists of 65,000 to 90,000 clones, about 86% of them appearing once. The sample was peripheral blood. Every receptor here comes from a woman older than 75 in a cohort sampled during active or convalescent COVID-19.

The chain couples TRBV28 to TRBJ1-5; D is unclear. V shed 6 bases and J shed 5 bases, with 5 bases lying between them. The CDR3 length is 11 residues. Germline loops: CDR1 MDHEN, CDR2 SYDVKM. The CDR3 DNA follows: TGTGCCAGCAGCCCCGATCAGCCCCAGCATTTT. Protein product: CASSPDQPQHF.

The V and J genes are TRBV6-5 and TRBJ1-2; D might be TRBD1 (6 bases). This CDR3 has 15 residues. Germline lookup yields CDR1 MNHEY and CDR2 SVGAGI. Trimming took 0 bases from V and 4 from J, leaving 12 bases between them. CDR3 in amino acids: CASSYSYGGSYGYTF. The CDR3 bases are TGTGCCAGCAGTTACTCGTATGGGGGCTCCTATGGCTACACCTTC.

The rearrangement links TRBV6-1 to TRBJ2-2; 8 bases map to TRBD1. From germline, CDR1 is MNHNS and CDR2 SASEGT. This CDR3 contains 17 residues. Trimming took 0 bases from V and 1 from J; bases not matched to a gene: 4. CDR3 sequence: CASSEATGQVNTGELFF. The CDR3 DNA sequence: TGTGCCAGCAGTGAAGCGACGGGACAGGTGAACACCGGGGAGCTGTTTTTT.

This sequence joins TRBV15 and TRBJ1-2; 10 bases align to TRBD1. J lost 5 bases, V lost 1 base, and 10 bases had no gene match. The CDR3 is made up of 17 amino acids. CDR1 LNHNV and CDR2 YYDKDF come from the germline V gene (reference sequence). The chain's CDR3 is CATSRGTGGEVRYGYTF. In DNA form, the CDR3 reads TGTGCCACCAGCAGAGGGACAGGGGGAGAGGTTCGATATGGCTACACCTTC.

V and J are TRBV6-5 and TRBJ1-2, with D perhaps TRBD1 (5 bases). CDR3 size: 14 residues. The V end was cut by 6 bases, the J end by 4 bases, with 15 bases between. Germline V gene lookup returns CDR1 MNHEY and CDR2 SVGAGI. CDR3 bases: TGTGCCAGCAGATCATCGGGACTCTCCTATGGCTACACCTTC. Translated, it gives CASRSSGLSYGYTF.

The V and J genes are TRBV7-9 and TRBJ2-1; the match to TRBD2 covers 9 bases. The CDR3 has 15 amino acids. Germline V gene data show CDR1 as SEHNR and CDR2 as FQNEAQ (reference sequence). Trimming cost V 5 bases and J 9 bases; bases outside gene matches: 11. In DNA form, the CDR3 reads TGTGCCAGCAGCAAAAAGCCTAGCGGGACAAGTGAGCAGTTCTTC. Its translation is CASSKKPSGTSEQFF.

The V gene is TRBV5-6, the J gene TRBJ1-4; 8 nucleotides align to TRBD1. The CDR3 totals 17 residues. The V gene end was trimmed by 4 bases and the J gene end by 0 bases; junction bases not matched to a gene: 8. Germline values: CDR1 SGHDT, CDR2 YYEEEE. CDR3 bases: TGTGCCAGCAGCCCAAAGGACAGGGCAGCAACTAATGAAAAACTGTTTTTT. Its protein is CASSPKDRAATNEKLFF. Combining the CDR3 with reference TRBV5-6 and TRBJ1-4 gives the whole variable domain DAGVTQSPTHLIKTRGQQVTLRCSPKSGHDTVSWYQQALGQGPQFIFQYYEEEERQRGNFPDRFSGHQFPNYSSELNVNALLLGDSALYLCASSPKDRAATNEKLFFGSGTQLSVL.

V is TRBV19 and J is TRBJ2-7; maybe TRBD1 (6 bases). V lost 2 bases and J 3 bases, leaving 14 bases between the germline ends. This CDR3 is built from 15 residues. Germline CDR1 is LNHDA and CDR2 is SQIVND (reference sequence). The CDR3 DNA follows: TGTGCCAGTAGTATAATTGCAGGGGCAGGCTACGAGCAGTACTTC. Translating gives CASSIIAGAGYEQYF.

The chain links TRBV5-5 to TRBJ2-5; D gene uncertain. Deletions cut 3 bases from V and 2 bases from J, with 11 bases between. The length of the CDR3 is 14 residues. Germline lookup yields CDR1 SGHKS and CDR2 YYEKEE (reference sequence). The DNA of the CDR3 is TGTGCCAGCAGCTACCCTCCTATACAAGAGACCCAGTACTTC. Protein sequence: CASSYPPIQETQYF.

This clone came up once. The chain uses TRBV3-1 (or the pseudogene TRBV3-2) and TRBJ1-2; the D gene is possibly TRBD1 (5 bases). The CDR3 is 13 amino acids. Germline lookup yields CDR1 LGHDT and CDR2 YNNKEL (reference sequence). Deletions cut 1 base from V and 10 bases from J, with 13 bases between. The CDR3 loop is CASSQGGEGTYTF. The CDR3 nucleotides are TGTGCCAGCAGCCAAGGAGGGGAGGGAACCTACACCTTC.

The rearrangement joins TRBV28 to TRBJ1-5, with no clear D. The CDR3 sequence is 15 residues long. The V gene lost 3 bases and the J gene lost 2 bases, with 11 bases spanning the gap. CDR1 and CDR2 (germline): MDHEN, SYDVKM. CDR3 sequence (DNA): TGTGCCAGCAGTTTTAGTGGGCGGGGCAATCAGCCCCAGCATTTT. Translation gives CASSFSGRGNQPQHF.

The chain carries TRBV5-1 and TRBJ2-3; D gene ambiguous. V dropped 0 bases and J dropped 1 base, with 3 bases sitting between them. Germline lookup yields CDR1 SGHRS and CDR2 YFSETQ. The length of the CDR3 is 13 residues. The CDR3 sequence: CASSLVGTDTQYF. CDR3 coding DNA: TGCGCCAGCAGCTTGGTAGGCACAGATACGCAGTATTTT.

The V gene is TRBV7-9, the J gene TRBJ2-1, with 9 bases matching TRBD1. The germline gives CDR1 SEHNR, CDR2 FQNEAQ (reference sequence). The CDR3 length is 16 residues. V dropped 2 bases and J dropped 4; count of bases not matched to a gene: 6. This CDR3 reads CASSLTTGGWYNEQFF. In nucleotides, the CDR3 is TGTGCCAGCAGCTTAACTACAGGGGGCTGGTACAATGAGCAGTTCTTC.

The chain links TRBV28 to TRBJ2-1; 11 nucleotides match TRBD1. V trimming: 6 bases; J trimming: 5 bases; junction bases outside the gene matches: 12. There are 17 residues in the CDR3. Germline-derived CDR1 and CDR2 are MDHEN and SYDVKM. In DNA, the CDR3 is TGTGCCAGCAGCACAATTAGGGGACAGGGGGATGACAATGAGCAGTTCTTC. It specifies CASSTIRGQGDDNEQFF.

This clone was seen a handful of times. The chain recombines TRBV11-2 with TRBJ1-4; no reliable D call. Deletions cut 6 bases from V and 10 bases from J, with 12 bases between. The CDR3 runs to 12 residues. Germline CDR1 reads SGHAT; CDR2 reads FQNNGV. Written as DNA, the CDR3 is TGTGCCAGCAGTCTGTCATTCGGAAAACTGTTTTTT. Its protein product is CASSLSFGKLFF.

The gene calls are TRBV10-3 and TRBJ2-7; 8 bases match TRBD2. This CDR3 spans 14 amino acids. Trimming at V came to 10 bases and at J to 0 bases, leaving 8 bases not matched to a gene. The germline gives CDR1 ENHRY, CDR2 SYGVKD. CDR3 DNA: TGTGCCACCGGGAGGGACACCCGCTCCTACGAGCAGTACTTC. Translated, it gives CATGRDTRSYEQYF.

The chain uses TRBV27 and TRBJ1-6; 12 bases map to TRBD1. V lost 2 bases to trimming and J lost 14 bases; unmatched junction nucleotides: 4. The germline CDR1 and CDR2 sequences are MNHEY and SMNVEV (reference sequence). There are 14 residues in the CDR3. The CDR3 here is CASSLGTGGPSLHF. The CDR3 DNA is TGTGCCAGCAGTTTAGGGACAGGGGGCCCCTCCCTCCACTTT.

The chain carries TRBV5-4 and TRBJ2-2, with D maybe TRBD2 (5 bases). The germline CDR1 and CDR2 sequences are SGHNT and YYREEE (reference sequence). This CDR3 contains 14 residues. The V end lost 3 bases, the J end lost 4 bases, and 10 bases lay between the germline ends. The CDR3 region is CASSSVLVTGELFF. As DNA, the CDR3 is TGTGCCAGCAGCTCTGTACTAGTCACCGGGGAGCTGTTTTTT. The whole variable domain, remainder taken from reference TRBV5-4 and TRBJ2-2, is ETGVTQSPTHLIKTRGQQVTLRCSSQSGHNTVSWYQQALGQGPQFIFQYYREEENGRGNFPPRFSGLQFPNYSSELNVNALELDDSALYLCASSSVLVTGELFFGEGSRLTVL.

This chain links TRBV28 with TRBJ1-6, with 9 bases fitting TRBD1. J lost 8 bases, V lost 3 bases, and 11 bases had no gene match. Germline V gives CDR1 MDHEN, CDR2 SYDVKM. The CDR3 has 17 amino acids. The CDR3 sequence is CASSFKNRGLIDSPLHF. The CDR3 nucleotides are TGTGCCAGCAGTTTCAAAAACAGGGGGCTTATCGATTCACCCCTCCACTTT.

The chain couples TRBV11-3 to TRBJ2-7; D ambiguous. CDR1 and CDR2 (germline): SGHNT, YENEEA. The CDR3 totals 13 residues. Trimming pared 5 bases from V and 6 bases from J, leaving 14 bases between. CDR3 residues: CASSRDSQLEQYF. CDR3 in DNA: TGTGCCAGCAGCAGAGACTCGCAGCTCGAGCAGTACTTC.

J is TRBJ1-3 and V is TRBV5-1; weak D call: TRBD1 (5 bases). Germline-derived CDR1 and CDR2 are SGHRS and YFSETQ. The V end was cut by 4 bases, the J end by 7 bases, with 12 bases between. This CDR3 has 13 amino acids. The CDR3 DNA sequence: TGCGCCAGCAGCATGCAGGGTGAGAACACCATATATTTT. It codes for CASSMQGENTIYF.

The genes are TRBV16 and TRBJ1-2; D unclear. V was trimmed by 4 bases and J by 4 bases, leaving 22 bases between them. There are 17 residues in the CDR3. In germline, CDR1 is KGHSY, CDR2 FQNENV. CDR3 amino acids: CASSPDIGWADGYGYTF. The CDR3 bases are TGTGCCAGCAGCCCTGATATCGGTTGGGCTGACGGCTATGGCTACACCTTC.

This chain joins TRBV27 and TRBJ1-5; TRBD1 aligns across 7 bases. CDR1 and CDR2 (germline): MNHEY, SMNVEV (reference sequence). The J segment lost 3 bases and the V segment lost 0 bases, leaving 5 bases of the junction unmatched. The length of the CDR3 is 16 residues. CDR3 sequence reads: CASSLSQTGHNQPQHF. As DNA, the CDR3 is TGTGCCAGCAGTTTATCCCAGACAGGGCACAATCAGCCCCAGCATTTT.